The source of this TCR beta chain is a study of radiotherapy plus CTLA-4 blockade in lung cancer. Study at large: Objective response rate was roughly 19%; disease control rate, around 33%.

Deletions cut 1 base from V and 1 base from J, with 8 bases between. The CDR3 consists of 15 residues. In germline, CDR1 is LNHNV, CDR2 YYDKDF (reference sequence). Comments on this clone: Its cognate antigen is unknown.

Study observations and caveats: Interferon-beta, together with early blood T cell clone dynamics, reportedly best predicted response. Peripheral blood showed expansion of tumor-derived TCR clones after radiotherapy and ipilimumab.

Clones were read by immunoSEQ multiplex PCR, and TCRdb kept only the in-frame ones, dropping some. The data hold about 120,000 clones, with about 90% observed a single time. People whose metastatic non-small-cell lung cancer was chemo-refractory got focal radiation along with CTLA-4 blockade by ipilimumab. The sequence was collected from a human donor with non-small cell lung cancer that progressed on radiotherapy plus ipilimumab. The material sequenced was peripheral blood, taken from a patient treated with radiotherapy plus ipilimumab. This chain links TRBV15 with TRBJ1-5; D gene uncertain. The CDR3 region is CATSRVEESNQPQHF. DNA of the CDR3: TGTGCCACCAGCAGAGTGGAGGAGAGCAATCAGCCCCAGCATTTT.